Listed below are T cell receptor beta chains from one sample, sequenced in a study of cytomegalovirus exposure and HLA in healthy donors. The protocol was immunoSEQ multiplex PCR, while the TCRdb copy is restricted to in-frame clones and leaves out a portion. The repertoire holds roughly 130,000 clones, with around 90% as singletons. Sequenced material: PBMCs. The receptor source for this set is a woman between 35 and 50 years old in good health and CMV-seronegative. CDR3s include the opening cysteine and the closing phenylalanine or tryptophan. The order of the fields is V gene, D gene, clone size, J gene, CDR3 protein, CDR3 DNA. A D gene is named only where the DNA matches it firmly. Clone size is given for some rows only: seen once, a few or many times, or a class if the clone is expanded.

TRBV11-3	-	-	TRBJ2-3	CASSLRRGRAGSGQYF	TGTGCCAGCAGCTTACGGAGGGGGCGCGCTGGATCGGGGCAGTATTTT
TRBV4-1	TRBD2	-	TRBJ2-7	CASSPRWLAANSYEQYF	TGCGCCAGCAGCCCCCGGTGGCTAGCGGCAAACTCCTACGAGCAGTACTTC
TRBV7-2	-	-	TRBJ2-1	CASSVMGSSYNEQFF	TGTGCCAGCAGCGTAATGGGGAGCTCCTACAATGAGCAGTTCTTC
TRBV7-9	-	-	TRBJ2-7	CASSSSSYEQYF	TGTGCCAGCAGCTCGAGCTCCTACGAGCAGTACTTC
TRBV27	TRBD1	-	TRBJ2-7	CASSPGTGAGNEQYF	TGTGCCAGCAGTCCCGGGACAGGGGCTGGGAACGAGCAGTACTTC
TRBV19	-	-	TRBJ1-1	CASSIISGNEAFF	TGTGCCAGTAGTATCATTTCGGGTAATGAAGCTTTCTTT
TRBV4-2	-	once	TRBJ2-1	CASSQELTPFFGNEQFF	TGTGCCAGCAGCCAAGAACTTACCCCCTTTTTCGGCAATGAGCAGTTCTTC
TRBV9	TRBD2	-	TRBJ2-1	CASSVSSGRNYNEQFF	TGTGCCAGCAGCGTCTCAAGCGGGAGGAACTACAATGAGCAGTTCTTC
TRBV11-3	TRBD1	-	TRBJ2-2	CASSTTGENTGELFF	TGTGCCAGCAGCACGACAGGGGAGAACACCGGGGAGCTGTTTTTT
TRBV5-4	-	few	TRBJ1-5	CASSLGRDQPQHF	TGTGCCAGCAGTTTGGGGCGGGATCAGCCCCAGCATTTT
TRBV9	-	-	TRBJ2-7	CASSVGVPGYEQYF	TGTGCCAGCAGCGTCGGGGTCCCGGGTTACGAGCAGTACTTC
TRBV2	TRBD2	few	TRBJ2-7	CASRELAGGSSYEQYF	TGTGCCAGCAGGGAGTTAGCGGGGGGTAGCTCCTACGAGCAGTACTTC
TRBV5-6	TRBD1	-	TRBJ2-2	CASSLPGQGLTGELFF	TGTGCCAGCAGCTTACCGGGACAGGGGCTCACCGGGGAGCTGTTTTTT
TRBV25-1	-	few	TRBJ1-1	CASSAVQGAFF	TGTGCCAGCAGTGCGGTGCAGGGAGCTTTCTTT
TRBV2	TRBD1	-	TRBJ2-7	CASSSQGSSYEQYF	TGTGCCAGCAGTTCACAGGGGTCCTCCTACGAGCAGTACTTC
TRBV28	TRBD2	-	TRBJ2-1	CASSSLAGGDNEQFF	TGTGCCAGCAGTTCTCTAGCGGGAGGAGACAATGAGCAGTTCTTC
TRBV5-1	TRBD1	-	TRBJ1-5	CASSSGQGNQPQHF	TGCGCCAGCAGCTCAGGACAGGGGAATCAGCCCCAGCATTTT
TRBV10-3	-	few	TRBJ1-2	CAIASSANYGYTF	TGTGCCATCGCCTCTTCGGCTAACTATGGCTACACCTTC
TRBV5-6	-	few	TRBJ1-1	CASSLGREQAFF	TGTGCCAGCAGCTTAGGCAGGGAACAAGCTTTCTTT
TRBV4-2	TRBD1	-	TRBJ1-4	CASSQRPLDRATNEKLVF	TGTGCCAGCAGCCAACGCCCGCTAGACAGGGCAACTAATGAAAAACTGGTTTTT
TRBV19	-	-	TRBJ1-1	CASTRGGNTEAFF	TGTGCCAGTACCCGAGGTGGGAACACTGAAGCTTTCTTT
TRBV11-3	-	-	TRBJ2-1	CASSSREYNEQFF	TGTGCCAGCAGTTCGAGGGAGTACAATGAGCAGTTCTTC
TRBV28	TRBD1	-	TRBJ1-6	CASSPGQGDSPLHF	TGTGCCAGCAGCCCGGGACAGGGGGATTCCCCCCTCCACTTT